This paragraph reports one TCR beta chain. Its specificity is unknown. Here immunoSEQ multiplex PCR was the method, and the copy in TCRdb shows in-frame clones only, minus some. The table records some 97,000 clones, 70% to 90% of them present only once. This specimen comes from a study of OX40 agonist ivuxolimab in advanced cancers. Study summary: Patients were treated with ivuxolimab, an agonistic anti-OX40 (CD134) antibody. Findings and limits, study-wide: Some patients who did not respond also had low normalized T-cell clonal expansion. On average, a greater number of expanded clones characterised CD8+ T cells relative to CD4+. By week 6 at 0.1 to 3.0 mg/kg, blood CD4+ and CD8+ T cells had expanded clonally.

The CDR3 covers 15 residues. Trimming removed 0 bases from V and 5 bases from J; junction bases left unmatched: 7. CDR1 SGHRS and CDR2 YFSETQ come from the germline V gene. The chain is built from TRBV5-1 and TRBJ1-1; 7 positions match TRBD1. The sequencing used CD4+ or CD8+ T cells sorted from blood, collected in a trial of the OX40 agonist ivuxolimab. The receptor was isolated from an adult with an advanced solid tumor such as melanoma, head and neck, liver or kidney cancer. The CDR3 spells CASSLEQGQRTEAFF. CDR3 in DNA: TGCGCCAGCAGCTTGGAACAGGGACAGAGGACTGAAGCTTTCTTT.